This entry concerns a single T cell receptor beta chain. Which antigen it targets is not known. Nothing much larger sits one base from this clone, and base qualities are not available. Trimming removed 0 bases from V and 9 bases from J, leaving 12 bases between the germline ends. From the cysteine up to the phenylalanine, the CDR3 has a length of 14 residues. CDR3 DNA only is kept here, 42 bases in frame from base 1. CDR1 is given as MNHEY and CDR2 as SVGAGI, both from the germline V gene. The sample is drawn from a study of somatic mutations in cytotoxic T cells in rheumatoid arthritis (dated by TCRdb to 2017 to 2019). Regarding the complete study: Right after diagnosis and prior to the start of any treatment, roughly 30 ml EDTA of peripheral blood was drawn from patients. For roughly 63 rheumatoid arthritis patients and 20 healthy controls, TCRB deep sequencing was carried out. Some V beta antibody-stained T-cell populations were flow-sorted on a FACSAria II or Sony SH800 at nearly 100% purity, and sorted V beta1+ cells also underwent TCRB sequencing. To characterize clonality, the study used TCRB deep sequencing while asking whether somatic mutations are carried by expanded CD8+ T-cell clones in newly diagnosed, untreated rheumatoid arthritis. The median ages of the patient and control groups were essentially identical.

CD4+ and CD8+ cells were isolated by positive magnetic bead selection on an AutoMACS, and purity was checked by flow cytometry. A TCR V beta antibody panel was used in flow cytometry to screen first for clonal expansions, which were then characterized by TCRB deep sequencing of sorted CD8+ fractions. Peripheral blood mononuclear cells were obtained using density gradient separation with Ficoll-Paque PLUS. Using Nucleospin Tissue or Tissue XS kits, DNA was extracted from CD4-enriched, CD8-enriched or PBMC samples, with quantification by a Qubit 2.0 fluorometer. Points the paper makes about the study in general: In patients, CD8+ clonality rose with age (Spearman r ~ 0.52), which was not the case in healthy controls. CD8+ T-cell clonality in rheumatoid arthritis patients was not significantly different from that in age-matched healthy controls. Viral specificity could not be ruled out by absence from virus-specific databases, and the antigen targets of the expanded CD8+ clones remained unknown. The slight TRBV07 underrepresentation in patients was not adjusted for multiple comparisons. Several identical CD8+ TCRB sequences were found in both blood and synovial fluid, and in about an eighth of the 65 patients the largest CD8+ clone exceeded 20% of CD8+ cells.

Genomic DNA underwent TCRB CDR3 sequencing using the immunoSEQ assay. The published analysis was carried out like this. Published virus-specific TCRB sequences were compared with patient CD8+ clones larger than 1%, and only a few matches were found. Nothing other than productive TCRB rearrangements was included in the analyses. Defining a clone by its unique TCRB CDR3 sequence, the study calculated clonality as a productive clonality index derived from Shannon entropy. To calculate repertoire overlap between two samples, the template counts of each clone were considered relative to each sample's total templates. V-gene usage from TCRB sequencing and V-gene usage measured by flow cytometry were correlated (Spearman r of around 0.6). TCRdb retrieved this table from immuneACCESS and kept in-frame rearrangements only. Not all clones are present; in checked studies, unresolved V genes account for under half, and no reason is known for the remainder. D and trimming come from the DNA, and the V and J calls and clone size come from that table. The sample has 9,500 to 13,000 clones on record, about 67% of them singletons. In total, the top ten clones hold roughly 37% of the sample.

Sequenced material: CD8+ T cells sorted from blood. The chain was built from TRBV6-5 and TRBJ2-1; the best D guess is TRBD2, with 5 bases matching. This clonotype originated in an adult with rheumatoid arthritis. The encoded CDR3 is CASSYSASSIEQFF. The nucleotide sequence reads TGTGCCAGCAGTTACTCGGCTAGCTCAATTGAGCAGTTCTTC.